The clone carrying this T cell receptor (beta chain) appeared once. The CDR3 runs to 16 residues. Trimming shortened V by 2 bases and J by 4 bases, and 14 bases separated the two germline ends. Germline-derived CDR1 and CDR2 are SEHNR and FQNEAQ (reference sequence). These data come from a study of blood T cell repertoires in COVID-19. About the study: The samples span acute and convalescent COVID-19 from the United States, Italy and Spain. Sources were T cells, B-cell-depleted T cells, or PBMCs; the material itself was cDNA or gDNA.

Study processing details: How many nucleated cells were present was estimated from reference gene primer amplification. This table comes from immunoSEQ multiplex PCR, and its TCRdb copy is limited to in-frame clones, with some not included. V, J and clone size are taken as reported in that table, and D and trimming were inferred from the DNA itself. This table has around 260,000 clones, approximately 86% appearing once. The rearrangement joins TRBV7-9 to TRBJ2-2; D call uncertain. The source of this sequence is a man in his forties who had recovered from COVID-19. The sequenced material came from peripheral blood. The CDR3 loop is CASSLLVKVRTGELFF. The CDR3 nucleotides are TGTGCCAGCAGCTTATTAGTTAAAGTACGCACCGGGGAGCTGTTTTTT.